The clone carrying this TCR beta chain was observed once. No antigen is known for it. The data stem from a study of cytomegalovirus exposure and HLA in healthy donors. Each donor was nominally healthy when sampled (though unrecorded immune exposures were likely). With 60 Vbeta and 13 Jbeta primers, the PCR was carried out. Sequenced by immunoSEQ multiplex PCR; TCRdb stores in-frame clones only, minus some. The table has approximately 150,000 clones, about three quarters seen once. The CDR3 runs to 14 residues. Per germline, CDR1 MNHNS and CDR2 SASEGT. Trimming shortened V by 2 bases and J by 3 bases, and 10 bases separated the two germline ends. Findings and caveats of the study: The authors later linked a missense DCLRE1C variant to TCR beta V- and J-gene trimming. When the data were analyzed later, several of the most significant clusters appeared to be linked to common viral pathogens.

This TCR came from a woman younger than 45 in good health and CMV-seronegative. This chain connects TRBV6-1 to TRBJ1-2; D gene uncertain. Sequences were obtained from PBMCs. CDR3: CASSEQAPYYGYTF. For the CDR3, the DNA is TGTGCCAGCAGTGAACAGGCACCCTACTATGGCTACACCTTC.